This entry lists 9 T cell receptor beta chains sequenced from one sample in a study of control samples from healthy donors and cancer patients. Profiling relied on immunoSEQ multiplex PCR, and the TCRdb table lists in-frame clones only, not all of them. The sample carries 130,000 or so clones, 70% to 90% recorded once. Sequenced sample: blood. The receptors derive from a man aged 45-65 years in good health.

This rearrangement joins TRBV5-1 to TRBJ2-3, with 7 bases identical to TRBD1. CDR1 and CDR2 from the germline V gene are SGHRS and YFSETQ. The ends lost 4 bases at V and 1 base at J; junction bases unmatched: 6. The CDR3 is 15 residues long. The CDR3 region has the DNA TGCGCCAGCAGCCCAGGGACAGCGGGCACAGATACGCAGTATTTT. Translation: CASSPGTAGTDTQYF.

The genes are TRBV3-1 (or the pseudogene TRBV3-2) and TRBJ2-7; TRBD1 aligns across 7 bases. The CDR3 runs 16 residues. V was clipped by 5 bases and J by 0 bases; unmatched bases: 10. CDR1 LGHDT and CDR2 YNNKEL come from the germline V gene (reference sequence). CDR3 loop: CASSSLRQGPSYEQYF. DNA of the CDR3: TGTGCCAGCAGCTCCCTCCGACAGGGCCCCTCCTACGAGCAGTACTTC.

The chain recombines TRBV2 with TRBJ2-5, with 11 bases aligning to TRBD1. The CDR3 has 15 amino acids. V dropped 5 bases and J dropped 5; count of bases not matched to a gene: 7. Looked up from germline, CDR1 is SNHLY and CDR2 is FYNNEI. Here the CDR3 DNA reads TGTGCCAGCAGTTATTCGGGACAGGGGGGTGAGACCCAGTACTTC. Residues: CASSYSGQGGETQYF.

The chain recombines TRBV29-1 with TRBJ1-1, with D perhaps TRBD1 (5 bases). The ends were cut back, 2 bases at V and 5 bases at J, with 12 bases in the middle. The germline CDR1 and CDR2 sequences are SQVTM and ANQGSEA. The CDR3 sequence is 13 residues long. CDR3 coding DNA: TGCAGCGTTGAAATCGCAGGGCGGACTGAAGCTTTCTTT. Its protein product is CSVEIAGRTEAFF.

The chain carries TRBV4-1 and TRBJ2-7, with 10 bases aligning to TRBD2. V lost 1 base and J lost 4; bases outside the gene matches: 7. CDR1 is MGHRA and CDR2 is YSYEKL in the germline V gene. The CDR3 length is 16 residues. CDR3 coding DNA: TGCGCCAGCAGCCAAGGTCTAGCGGGGGCCTTGTACGAGCAGTACTTC. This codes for CASSQGLAGALYEQYF.

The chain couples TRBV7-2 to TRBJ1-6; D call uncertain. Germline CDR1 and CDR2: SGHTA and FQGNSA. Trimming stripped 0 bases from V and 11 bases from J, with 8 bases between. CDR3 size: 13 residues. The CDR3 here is CASSLAGIPPLHF. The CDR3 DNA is TGTGCCAGCAGCTTAGCGGGCATTCCACCCCTCCACTTT.

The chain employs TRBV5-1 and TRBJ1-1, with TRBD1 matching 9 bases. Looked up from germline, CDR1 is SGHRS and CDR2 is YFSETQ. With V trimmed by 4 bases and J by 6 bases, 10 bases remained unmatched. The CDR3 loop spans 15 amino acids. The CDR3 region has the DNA TGCGCCAGCAGCCCCGACAGGGGGTTTGTGGCTGAAGCTTTCTTT. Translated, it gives CASSPDRGFVAEAFF. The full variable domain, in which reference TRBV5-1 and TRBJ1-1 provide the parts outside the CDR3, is KAGVTQTPRYLIKTRGQQVTLSCSPISGHRSVSWYQQTPGQGLQFLFEYFSETQRNKGNFPGRFSGRQFSNSRSEMNVSTLELGDSALYLCASSPDRGFVAEAFFGQGTRLTVV.

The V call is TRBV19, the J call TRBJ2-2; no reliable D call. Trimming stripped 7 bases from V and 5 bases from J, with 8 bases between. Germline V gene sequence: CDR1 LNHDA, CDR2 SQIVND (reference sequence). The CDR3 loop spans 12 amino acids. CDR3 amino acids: CASMRPTGELFF. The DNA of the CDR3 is TGTGCCAGTATGAGGCCTACCGGGGAGCTGTTTTTT. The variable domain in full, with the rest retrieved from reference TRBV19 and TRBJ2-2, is DGGITQSPKYLFRKEGQNVTLSCEQNLNHDAMYWYRQDPGQGLRLIYYSQIVNDFQKGDIAEGYSVSREKKESFPLTVTSAQKNPTAFYLCASMRPTGELFFGEGSRLTVL.

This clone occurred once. CDR3 in DNA: TGTGCCAGTACCGGGACGAATACTGAAGCTTTCTTT. This encodes CASTGTNTEAFF. This rearrangement joins TRBV19 to TRBJ1-1; weak D call: TRBD1 (5 bases). The V end lost 7 bases, the J end lost 5 bases, and 11 bases lay between the germline ends. The CDR3 sequence is 12 residues long. Per the germline V gene, CDR1 is LNHDA and CDR2 is SQIVND (reference sequence).